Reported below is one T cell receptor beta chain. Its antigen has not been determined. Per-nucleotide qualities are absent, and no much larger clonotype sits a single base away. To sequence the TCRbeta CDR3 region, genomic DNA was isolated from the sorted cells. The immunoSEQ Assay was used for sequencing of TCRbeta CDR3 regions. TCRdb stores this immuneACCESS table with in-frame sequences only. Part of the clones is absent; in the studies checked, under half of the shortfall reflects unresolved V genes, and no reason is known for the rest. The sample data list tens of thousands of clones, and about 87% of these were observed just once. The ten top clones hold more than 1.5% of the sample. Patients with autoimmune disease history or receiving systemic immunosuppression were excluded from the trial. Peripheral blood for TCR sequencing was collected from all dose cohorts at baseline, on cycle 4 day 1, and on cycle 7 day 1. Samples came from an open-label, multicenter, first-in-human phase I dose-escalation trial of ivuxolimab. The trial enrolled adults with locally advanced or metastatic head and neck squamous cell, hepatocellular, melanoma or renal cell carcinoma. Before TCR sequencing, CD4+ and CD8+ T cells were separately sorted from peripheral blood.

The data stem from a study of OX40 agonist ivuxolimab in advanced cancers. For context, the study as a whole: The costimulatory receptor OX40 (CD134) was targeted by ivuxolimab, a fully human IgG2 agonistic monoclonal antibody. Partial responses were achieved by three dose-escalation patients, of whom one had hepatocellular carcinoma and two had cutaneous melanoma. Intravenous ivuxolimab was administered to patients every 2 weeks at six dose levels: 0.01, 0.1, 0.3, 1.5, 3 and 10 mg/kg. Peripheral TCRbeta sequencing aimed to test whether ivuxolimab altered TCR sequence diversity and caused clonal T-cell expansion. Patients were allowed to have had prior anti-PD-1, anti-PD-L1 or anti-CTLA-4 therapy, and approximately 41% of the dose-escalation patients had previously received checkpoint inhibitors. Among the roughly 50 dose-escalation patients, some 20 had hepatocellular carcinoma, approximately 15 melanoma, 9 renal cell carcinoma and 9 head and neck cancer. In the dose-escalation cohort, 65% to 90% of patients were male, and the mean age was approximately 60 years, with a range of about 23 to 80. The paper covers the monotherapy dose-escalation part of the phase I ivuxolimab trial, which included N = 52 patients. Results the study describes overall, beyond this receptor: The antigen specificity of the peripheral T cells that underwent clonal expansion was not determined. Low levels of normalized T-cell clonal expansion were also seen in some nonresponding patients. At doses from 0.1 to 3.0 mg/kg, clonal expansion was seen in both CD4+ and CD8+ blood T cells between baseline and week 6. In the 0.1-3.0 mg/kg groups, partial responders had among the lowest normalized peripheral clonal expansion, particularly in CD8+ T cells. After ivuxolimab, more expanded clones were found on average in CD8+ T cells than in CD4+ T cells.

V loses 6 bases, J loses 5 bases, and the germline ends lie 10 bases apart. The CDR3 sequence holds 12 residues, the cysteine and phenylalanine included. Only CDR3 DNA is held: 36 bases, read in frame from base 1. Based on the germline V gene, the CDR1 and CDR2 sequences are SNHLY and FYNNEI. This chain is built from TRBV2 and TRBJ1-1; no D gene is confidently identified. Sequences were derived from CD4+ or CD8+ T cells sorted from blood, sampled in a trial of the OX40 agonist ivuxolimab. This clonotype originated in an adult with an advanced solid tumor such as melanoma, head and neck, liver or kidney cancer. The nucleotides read TGTGCCAGCAGGGGGATCCAAACTGAAGCTTTCTTT. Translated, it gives CASRGIQTEAFF.